This paragraph reports one T cell receptor (beta chain). Its recognized antigen is unknown. Library preparation was by the immunoSEQ multiplex PCR assay. For the multiplex PCR, a mixture combining 60 forward primers for TCR Vbeta segments and 13 reverse primers for TCR Jbeta segments was used. A multiplex PCR assay on genomic DNA amplified the CDR3 region of rearranged TCR beta genes. Amplified TCR beta libraries were sequenced as 87-base-pair reads on the Illumina HiSeq System. Per the authors' processing: Across the 500 to 850 repertoires, a later analysis counted roughly 77 million unique TCR beta chains, around 11 million of which were shared by at least two donors. Raw reads were error-corrected and collapsed into unique sequences by a nearest-neighbor algorithm in which closely related sequences were merged to remove PCR and sequencing errors. To assign V, D and J gene segments, CDR3 sequences were aligned to IMGT reference sequences. For a sequence to be retained, at least a six-nucleotide match to both a V gene segment and a J gene segment was required. Rearrangements were called productive when the CDR3 lacked stop codons and stayed in frame with V and J; all others were non-productive. Following IMGT convention, CDR3 was defined as the stretch from the second conserved V-encoded cysteine to the conserved J-encoded phenylalanine. In an earlier analysis of more than 550 of the donors, sequences lacking an unambiguous match to a single V gene segment were excluded. An earlier analysis of 550 to 650 of the donors classified V segments as functional when productive rearrangements were above 56.7% and as segregating when the standard deviation between donors was above 5%. A statistical classification framework was developed to diagnose cytomegalovirus status using the catalog of TCR beta chain sequences. In a later analysis, V and J genes were assigned by comparing TCR nucleotide sequences against IMGT/GENE-DB human TR gene sequences. In a later analysis, CDR3 sequences and most-parsimonious VDJ recombination scenarios were assigned using the TCRdist pipeline. In a later analysis, each TCR beta chain was defined by its CDR3 amino acid sequence together with its V-gene family, and reads without a unique V-gene family were excluded. In a later analysis, a few hundred highly shared, low-generation-probability nucleotide sequences were removed to address suspected cross-contamination and a sequencing artifact. In a later analysis, a clonal expansion index for each public chain was calculated from normalized within-repertoire ranks of inferred template counts. In a later analysis, generation probabilities were computed with a VDJ recombination model fitted to out-of-frame rearrangements, and the resulting probabilities were checked against IGoR. Hypergeometric tests were used in a later analysis to score TCR-TCR, TCR-HLA and TCR-CMV co-occurrence, with a repertoire-size bias correction applied to the TCR pairs. A later analysis estimated false discovery rates by permuting HLA or CMV assignments 20 times. In a later analysis, co-occurring TCRs were grouped using DBSCAN, with TCRdist sequence similarity added in when clustering inside HLA-allele-positive subsets. For co-occurrence clustering, repertoires with fewer than 30,000 or more than 120,000 public chains were excluded, along with four or five repertoires with anomalous nucleotide sharing. TCRdb mirrors the immuneACCESS table, restricted to in-frame sequences. Some clones are absent from its copies; in checked studies, under half trace to an unresolved V gene, and the reason for the others is unknown. The V and J calls and clone size were taken over from that table, and D and trimming were inferred from the DNA. This specimen's table enumerates around 110,000 clones. The ten largest clones capture 6.8% of the sample.

This record comes from a study of cytomegalovirus exposure and HLA in healthy donors (dated by TCRdb to 2017 to 2019). Broadly, across the study: An earlier analysis of 587 of the donors reported around 280 Gb of sequence data and 95 million to 130 million unique TCR beta sequences obtained from approximately 180 million T cells. An early release that covered approximately 600 HLA-typed donors contained approximately 300 gigabases of sequencing data and about 84 million unique TCR sequences. Among the roughly 370 genotyped donors, 75% to 90% belonged to the genetic ancestry cluster associated with self-reported Caucasian donors. The study was designed to test whether signatures of past pathogen exposure could be identified by cataloging public T cell receptors. The T cell repertoires of some 700 subjects were profiled by immunosequencing and related to cytomegalovirus serostatus. In addition to the first cohort of hundreds of subjects, a separate validation cohort of 120 different subjects was used. To predict cytomegalovirus infection status, the study combined high-throughput TCR immunosequencing, statistical association of individual TCRs with disease status, and machine learning. To study patterns of TCR occurrence, a later analysis re-analyzed previously published TCR beta repertoires from 550 to 800 donors and added high-resolution HLA genotyping. Rather than using new phenotypic data, the later analysis identified candidate immune exposures from TCR beta sequences and from how often those sequences occurred across donors. To decide whether each TCR beta V gene segment behaved as functional or pseudogenic, an earlier analysis of approximately 620 of the donors relied on high-throughput TCR beta sequencing. Donor age, sex, ethnicity and CMV serostatus were compiled together with the repertoire data. A later genetic analysis used genome-wide SNP genotypes for about 60% of the 666 donors, treating that subset as a discovery cohort. All discovery cohort repertoires had been generated on a single sequencing platform. HLA typing covered class I and class II loci at four-digit resolution. Typing coverage varied by locus: roughly 629-640 donors for A, B, C, DRB1 and DQB1; more than 500 for DQA1; more than 600 for DPA1; 450 to 480 for DPB1. Because of strong linkage in the cohort, a handful of DR-DQ haplotypes were treated as single units for association and clustering. Among some 410 genotyped donors of the cohort, an average of around 220,000 unique TCR beta nucleotide sequences was sequenced per donor, of which about 18% were non-productive. Results the study describes overall, beyond this receptor: Most TCR sequences were seen in very few donors, while some public TCRs were found in many individuals. A later analysis found that HLA-associated TCR beta chains were more clonally expanded and had lower generation probabilities than equally common non-associated chains. According to a later analysis, TCR association rates differed among HLA loci, with DRB1 alleles showing the most associated TCRs and HLA-C alleles showing the fewest. Because counts were too low, more than 15 rarely observed V segments, including chromosome 9 orphons, were left out of the earlier analysis of 587 of the donors. Correlated functional status among segregating V segments might be attributable to linkage disequilibrium, but an unknown experimental factor could not be ruled out. When HLA alleles, especially DR and DQ, strongly co-occurred, attributing TCR associations to individual alleles was difficult. A group of highly shared sequence variants was considered likely to be a technical artifact of the sequencing pipeline. Three of the identified cytomegalovirus-associated TCR beta chains were confirmed in vitro to be specific for cytomegalovirus antigens. The authors suggested that the approach could potentially be generalized to other disease states and immunological phenotypes. Because the 87-base-pair reads could not distinguish some IMGT-functional V segments, including TRBV6-2 and TRBV6-3, those segments were excluded. In the study, some 180 TCR beta chains were listed as associated with cytomegalovirus. According to a later genetic analysis, donors in an Asian-associated ancestry cluster had fewer N-insertions in productive TCRs than the roughly 700-donor mean. Only TCR beta chains were sequenced in this cohort, and the absence of alpha or paired-chain data limited detectable features. HLA typing was unavailable for some donors at each locus, so association tests used only the typed subset. According to a later analysis, parvovirus B19, influenza, CMV and Epstein-Barr virus appeared linked to several top co-occurrence clusters. For the cohort, immune exposure information was limited to CMV serostatus. A further reported finding was that TCR beta sequences accurately predicted the HLA-A and HLA-B alleles for most subjects in the first cohort. In a later genetic analysis, a missense DCLRE1C variant was associated with V-gene and J-gene trimming of TCR beta chains, and the association was replicated in an independent cohort. Roughly uniform sequencing depth across donors was assumed in presence/absence analyses, although this assumption may not hold. In a later analysis, 15,000 to 20,000 TCR beta sequences were associated with specific HLA alleles at a false discovery rate of 0.05. Most CMV-associated TCR beta chains appeared to be HLA-restricted in a later analysis, and the HLA associations seemed to be driven largely by CMV exposure. In both the original and validation cohorts, the classifier was reported to diagnose cytomegalovirus status with high specificity and sensitivity. In an earlier analysis of some 640 of the donors, most TCR beta V segments were observed in productive rearrangements about 87% or about 30% of the time, broadly matching IMGT annotations.

The germline V gene encodes CDR1 SGDLS and CDR2 YYNGEE. The CDR3 spans 13 residues, from the cysteine through the phenylalanine. Only the CDR3 part of the read is kept: 39 bases, read in frame from the first base. At the junction V is shortened by 0 bases and J by 7 bases, with 7 bases in between. The cohort comprised approximately 700 healthy bone marrow donors. At the time of sampling, every cohort member was nominally healthy, though immune exposures that went unrecorded were likely present. The donor was CMV seropositive and was included in the group of 270 or so seropositive cohort members. A peripheral blood sample was provided by each donor, and peripheral blood mononuclear cells were used for TCR beta sequencing. The Qiagen DNeasy Blood Extraction Kit was used to extract genomic DNA from the blood cell samples.

Recombination linked TRBV9 to TRBJ2-2, and TRBD1 may be the D gene, going by 6 matching bases. This TCR came from a man aged 40-55 years in good health and CMV-seropositive. Sequencing was performed on PBMCs. The nucleotide sequence is TGTGCCAGCAGCGTAGAGGGGGTCGGGGAGCTGTTTTTT. The translation is CASSVEGVGELFF.